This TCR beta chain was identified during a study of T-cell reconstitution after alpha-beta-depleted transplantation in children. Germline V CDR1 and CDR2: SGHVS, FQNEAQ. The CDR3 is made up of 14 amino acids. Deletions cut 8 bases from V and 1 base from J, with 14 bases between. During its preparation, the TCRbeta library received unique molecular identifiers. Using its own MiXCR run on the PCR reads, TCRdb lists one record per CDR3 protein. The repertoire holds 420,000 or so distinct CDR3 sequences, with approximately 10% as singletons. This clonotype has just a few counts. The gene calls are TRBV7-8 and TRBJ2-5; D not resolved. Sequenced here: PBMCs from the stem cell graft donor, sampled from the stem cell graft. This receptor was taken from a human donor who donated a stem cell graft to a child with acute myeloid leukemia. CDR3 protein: CASRKLGIQETQYF. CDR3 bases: TGTGCCAGCCGCAAACTGGGCATCCAAGAGACCCAGTACTTC.